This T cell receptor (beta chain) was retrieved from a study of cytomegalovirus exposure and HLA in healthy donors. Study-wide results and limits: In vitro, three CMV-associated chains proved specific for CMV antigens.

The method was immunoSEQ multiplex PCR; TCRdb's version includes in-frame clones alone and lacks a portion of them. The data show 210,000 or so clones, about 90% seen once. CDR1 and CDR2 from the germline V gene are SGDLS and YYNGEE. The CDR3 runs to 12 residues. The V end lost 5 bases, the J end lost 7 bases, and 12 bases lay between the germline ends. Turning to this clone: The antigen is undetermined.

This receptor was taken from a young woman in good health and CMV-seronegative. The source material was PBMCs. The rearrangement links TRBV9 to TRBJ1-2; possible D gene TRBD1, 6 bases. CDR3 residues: CASRGASLGYTF. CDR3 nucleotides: TGTGCCAGCAGGGGGGCGAGTCTTGGCTACACCTTC.